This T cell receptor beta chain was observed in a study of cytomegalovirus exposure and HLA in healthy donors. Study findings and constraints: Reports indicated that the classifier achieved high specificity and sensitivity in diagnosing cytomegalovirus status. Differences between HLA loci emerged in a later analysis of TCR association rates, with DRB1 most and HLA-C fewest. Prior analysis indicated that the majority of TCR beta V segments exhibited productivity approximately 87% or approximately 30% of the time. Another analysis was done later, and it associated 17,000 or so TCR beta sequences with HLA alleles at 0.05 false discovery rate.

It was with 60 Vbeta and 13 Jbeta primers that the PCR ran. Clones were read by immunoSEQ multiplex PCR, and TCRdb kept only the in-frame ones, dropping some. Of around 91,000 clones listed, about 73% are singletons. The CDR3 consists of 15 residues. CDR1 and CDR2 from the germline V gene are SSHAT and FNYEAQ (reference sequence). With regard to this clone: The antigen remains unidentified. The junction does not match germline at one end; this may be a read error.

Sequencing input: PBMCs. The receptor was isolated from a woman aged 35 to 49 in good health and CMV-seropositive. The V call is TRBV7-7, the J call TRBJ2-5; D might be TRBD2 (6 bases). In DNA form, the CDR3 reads TGTGCTAGCAGCTTAAGCGGGCTAGCCGGAGAGACCCAGTACTTC. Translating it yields CASSLSGLAGETQYF.